These 13 T cell receptor beta chains were all obtained from the same sample, sequenced in a study of cytomegalovirus exposure and HLA in healthy donors. The PCR was carried out with 60 Vbeta primers and 13 Jbeta primers. Data came from immunoSEQ multiplex PCR; TCRdb stores just in-frame clones and leaves some out. The sample gives roughly 100,000 clones, approximately 71% of which show up once; roughly 7.7% is in the top ten. The specimen was PBMCs. Source of these receptors: a female donor in good health and CMV-seronegative.

The rearrangement links TRBV7-8 to TRBJ2-7, with TRBD1 identical over 8 bases. This CDR3 comprises 16 residues. The J segment lost 2 bases and the V segment lost 1 base, leaving 7 bases of the junction unmatched. Germline V gene sequence: CDR1 SGHVS, CDR2 FQNEAQ. CDR3: CASSLEPGTGPYEQYF. CDR3 DNA sequence: TGTGCCAGCAGCTTAGAGCCCGGGACAGGCCCCTACGAGCAGTACTTC.

V gene TRBV4-1 combines with J gene TRBJ2-2, with D possibly TRBD2 on 5 matching bases. Trimming left V 1 base short and J 6 bases short, with 18 bases between. This CDR3 spans 17 amino acids. Germline assignment: CDR1 MGHRA and CDR2 YSYEKL. The DNA for the CDR3 is TGCGCCAGCAGCCAAGGCGTCCGGGATCGGCTATCCGGGGAGCTGTTTTTT. Protein: CASSQGVRDRLSGELFF.

V is TRBV6-1 and J is TRBJ1-1, with 9 bases lining up with TRBD1. V was pared by 4 bases and J by 6 bases, with 6 bases of the junction left unmatched. CDR3 size: 14 residues. The V gene's germline CDR1 is MNHNS and CDR2 SASEGT. The CDR3 reads CASSVPQGAPEAFF. The CDR3 bases are TGTGCCAGCAGTGTCCCACAGGGGGCCCCTGAAGCTTTCTTT.

The V call is TRBV27, the J call TRBJ1-2, with unresolved D. Germline V CDR1 and CDR2: MNHEY, SMNVEV (reference sequence). There are 16 residues in the CDR3. The V and J ends lost 1 base and 8 bases respectively, with 20 bases between them. CDR3 loop: CASSLYPLREGEGYTF. In DNA, the CDR3 is TGTGCCAGCAGTTTATACCCTTTAAGGGAGGGAGAGGGCTACACCTTC.

V and J are TRBV7-9 and TRBJ1-1; TRBD1 matches 8 bases. This CDR3 comprises 15 residues. CDR1 SEHNR and CDR2 FQNEAQ come from the germline V gene (reference sequence). J was trimmed by 1 base and V by 4 bases; bases with no gene match: 5. CDR3 sequence: CASSSPGGKNTEAFF. The CDR3 DNA reads TGTGCCAGCAGCTCGCCAGGGGGCAAGAACACTGAAGCTTTCTTT.

The chain employs TRBV5-6 and TRBJ1-6; no clear D gene. V was shortened by 7 bases and J by 7 bases, with 18 bases between the two germline ends. Germline V gives CDR1 SGHDT, CDR2 YYEEEE. The CDR3 is 15 amino acids. CDR3 residues: CASAIGSRGNSPLHF. The CDR3 region has the DNA TGTGCCAGCGCCATCGGAAGCCGGGGAAATTCACCCCTCCACTTT.

This clone was recorded only once. V and J are TRBV19 and TRBJ1-1; D is possibly TRBD1 (5 bases). V was pared by 7 bases and J by 1 base, with 10 bases between. Germline V lookup: CDR1 LNHDA, CDR2 SQIVND (reference sequence). This CDR3 is 13 amino acids long. CDR3 nucleotides: TGTGCCAGTACCCACAGGTGGAACACTGAAGCTTTCTTT. Its protein product is CASTHRWNTEAFF.

The chain carries TRBV2 and TRBJ2-3, with D perhaps TRBD2 (6 bases). The CDR3 spans 15 residues. V gave up 5 bases and J gave up 4 bases, with 16 bases separating them. The germline gives CDR1 SNHLY, CDR2 FYNNEI. The CDR3 protein is CASSQEGWGADTQYF. As DNA, the CDR3 is TGTGCCAGCAGTCAGGAGGGGTGGGGGGCAGATACGCAGTATTTT.

This chain uses TRBV28 with TRBJ1-2; 10 nucleotides agree with TRBD1. Trimming took 6 bases from V and 0 from J; bases not matched to a gene: 10. The CDR3 contains 17 residues. Germline V gives CDR1 MDHEN, CDR2 SYDVKM. The CDR3: CASSIAGQGLPNYGYTF. The CDR3 DNA reads as TGTGCCAGCAGCATAGCGGGACAGGGGTTGCCTAACTATGGCTACACCTTC.

The CDR3 loop reads CASRGTGTDTQYF. The CDR3 DNA is TGTGCCAGCAGGGGGACAGGGACAGATACGCAGTATTTT. The chain combines TRBV6-5 with TRBJ2-3; 9 positions agree with TRBD1. The germline gives CDR1 MNHEY, CDR2 SVGAGI. The CDR3 has 13 amino acids. V lost 6 bases and J lost 3; bases outside the gene matches: 1.

The rearrangement uses TRBV11-2 and TRBJ2-5, with 7 bases that match TRBD1. The CDR3 totals 13 residues. The J segment lost 5 bases and the V segment lost 5 bases, leaving 5 bases of the junction unmatched. CDR1 and CDR2 (germline): SGHAT, FQNNGV. The CDR3 DNA reads as TGTGCCAGCAGCGCCACAGGGGTGGAGACCCAGTACTTC. Its translation is CASSATGVETQYF.

The genes are TRBV9 and TRBJ2-3; TRBD2 agrees at 7 bases. The germline V gene encodes CDR1 SGDLS and CDR2 YYNGEE. This CDR3 is 15 amino acids long. J lost 0 bases, V lost 2 bases, and 3 bases had no gene match. This CDR3 reads CASSVTSSSTDTQYF. DNA for the CDR3: TGTGCCAGCAGCGTGACTAGCAGTAGCACAGATACGCAGTATTTT.

As concerns this clone: Other nucleotide sequences in the sample specify the same CDR3. This rearrangement joins TRBV5-4 to TRBJ2-7; 12 positions agree with TRBD2. Germline V gene data show CDR1 as SGHNT and CDR2 as YYREEE (reference sequence). Trimming cost V 4 bases and J 4 bases; bases outside gene matches: 9. CDR3 length equals 16 residues. This chain's CDR3 is CASSIRTSGGRYEQYF. CDR3 nucleotide sequence: TGTGCCAGCAGCATACGAACTAGCGGGGGGCGGTACGAGCAGTACTTC.